A single TCR beta chain is shown here with its context. Antigen unknown. As originally analysed: Filtering was not the same, since immunoSEQ gave junction-only sequences without quality scores. Measured with immunoSEQ multiplex PCR; TCRdb has only the in-frame clones, and not every one. That table furnishes V, J and clone size, whereas the DNA furnished D and trimming. The data contain 1,400,000 or so clones, roughly 98.5% of them singletons. The sample comes from a study of shared clonotypes between healthy human individuals. Study observations and caveats: Investigators collected only blood, and repertoires in tissues likely differ. Among donors, sharing of clonotypes was expected to be affected by sequencing depth. Researchers found naive subsets generally carried larger estimated richness than memory subsets.

Germline CDR1 reads SGHDT; CDR2 reads YYEEEE. Trimming pared 3 bases from V and 8 bases from J, leaving 12 bases between. The length of the CDR3 is 13 residues. The origin of this receptor is a man aged 25 to 40 in good health. This rearrangement joins TRBV5-6 to TRBJ2-1; D unresolved. The specimen sequenced was naive CD4+ T cells sorted from blood. Noted subset: CD45RA+ positively selected. The CDR3 reads CASSSGPFDEQFF. The CDR3, as DNA: TGTGCCAGCAGCTCCGGGCCTTTCGATGAGCAGTTCTTC.